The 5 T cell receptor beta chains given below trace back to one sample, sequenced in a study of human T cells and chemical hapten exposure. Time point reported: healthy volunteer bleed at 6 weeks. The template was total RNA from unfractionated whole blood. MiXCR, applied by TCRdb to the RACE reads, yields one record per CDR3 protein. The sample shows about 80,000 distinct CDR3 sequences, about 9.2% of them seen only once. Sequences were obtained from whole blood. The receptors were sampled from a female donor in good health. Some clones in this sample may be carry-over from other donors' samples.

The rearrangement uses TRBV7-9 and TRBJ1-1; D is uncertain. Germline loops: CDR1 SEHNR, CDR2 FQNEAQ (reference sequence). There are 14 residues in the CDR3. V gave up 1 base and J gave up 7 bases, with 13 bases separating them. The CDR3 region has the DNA TGTGCCAGCAGCTTAGGTCGGGGTACGGGTGAAGCTTTCTTT. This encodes CASSLGRGTGEAFF. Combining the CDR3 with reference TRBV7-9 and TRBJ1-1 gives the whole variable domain DTGVSQNPRHKITKRGQNVTFRCDPISEHNRLYWYRQTLGQGPEFLTYFQNEAQLEKSRLLSDRFSAERPKGSFSTLEIQRTEQGDSAMYLCASSLGRGTGEAFFGQGTRLTVV.

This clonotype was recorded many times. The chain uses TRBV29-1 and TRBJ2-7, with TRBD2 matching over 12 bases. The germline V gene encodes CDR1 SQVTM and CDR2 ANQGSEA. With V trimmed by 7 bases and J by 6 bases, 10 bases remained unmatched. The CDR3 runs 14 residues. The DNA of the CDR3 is TGCAGCGCCGGACTAGCGGGGCCCATTAGCGAGCAGTACTTC. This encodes CSAGLAGPISEQYF.

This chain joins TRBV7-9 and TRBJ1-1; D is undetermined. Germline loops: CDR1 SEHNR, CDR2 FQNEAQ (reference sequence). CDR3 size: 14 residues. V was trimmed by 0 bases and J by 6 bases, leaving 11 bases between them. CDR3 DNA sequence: TGTGCCAGCAGCTTAGCTACGTGGGCATCTGAAGCTTTCTTT. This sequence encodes CASSLATWASEAFF.

The CDR3 reads CAISDMTGMGTEAFF. The CDR3 DNA is TGTGCCATCAGTGACATGACAGGGATGGGTACTGAAGCTTTCTTT. The rearrangement joins TRBV10-3 to TRBJ1-1; 7 positions match TRBD1. The CDR3 contains 15 residues. The J segment lost 5 bases and the V segment lost 3 bases, leaving 9 bases of the junction unmatched. The V gene's germline CDR1 is ENHRY and CDR2 SYGVKD.

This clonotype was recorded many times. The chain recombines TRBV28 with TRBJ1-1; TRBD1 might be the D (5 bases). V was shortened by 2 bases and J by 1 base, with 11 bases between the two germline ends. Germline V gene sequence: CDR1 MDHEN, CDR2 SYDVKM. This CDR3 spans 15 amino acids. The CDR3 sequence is CASSLLIGQNTEAFF. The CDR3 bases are TGTGCCAGCAGTTTACTGATAGGACAGAACACTGAAGCTTTCTTT.